The rows below give T cell receptor beta chains drawn from one sample of a study of vaccination effects on CD4 cells after COVID-19. The repertoire was sequenced with immunoSEQ multiplex PCR; TCRdb's copy has only in-frame clones and lacks some. This table has roughly 56,000 clones, about three quarters appearing once. The antigens for these receptors are not known. This specimen consisted of CD4+ T cells from PBMCs cultured with HCoV-229E spike peptides, obtained after COVID-19 vaccination. The receptors stem from a human donor who received a COVID-19 vaccine. Both conserved end residues are part of each CDR3. Fields, in order: CDR3 length, J gene, V gene, clone size, CDR3 protein. The size field is filled for only some rows; it gives once, few, many or a size class.

>17|TRBJ2-5|TRBV4-3|NA
CASSHHPHLAGGETQYF
>12|TRBJ1-4|TRBV28|NA
CASSLMDEKLFF
>14|TRBJ2-2|TRBV20-1|NA
CSASPGPATGELFF
>12|TRBJ1-1|TRBV10-3|NA
CAISRGETEAFF
>14|TRBJ1-5|TRBV24-1|few
CATSETGPAQPQHF
>14|TRBJ1-3|TRBV9|NA
CASSVSGILNTIYF
>13|TRBJ1-2|TRBV2|NA
CASSTQGAGGYTF
>14|TRBJ2-3|TRBV27|NA
CASGDRGRTDTQYF
>14|TRBJ1-4|TRBV2|few
CASQFIQANEKLFF
>15|TRBJ1-4|TRBV18|few
CASSPSDRANEKLFF
>15|TRBJ2-5|TRBV25-1|NA
CASRKTEQGWETQYF
>14|TRBJ2-2|TRBV7-3|NA
CASSLRGSTGELFF
>14|TRBJ1-5|TRBV5-6|few
CASSAWYSNQPQHF
>17|TRBJ1-5|TRBV4-1|NA
CASSQVLLAGSNQPQHF
>14|TRBJ1-5|TRBV7-8|few
CASSKAGGNQPQHF
>15|TRBJ1-2|TRBV18|once
CASSPSGGAAGGYTF
>15|TRBJ1-1|TRBV7-2|NA
CASSLESTYTPGAFF
>11|TRBJ1-1|TRBV6-2/TRBV6-3|NA
CASSQGQEAFF
>15|TRBJ2-3|TRBV5-1|NA
CASSLAASGSDTQYF
>14|TRBJ2-1|TRBV27|NA
CASSSSGSYNEQFF
>13|TRBJ2-5|TRBV5-5|NA
CASSLWGEETQYF
>12|TRBJ1-3|TRBV6-5|NA
CATRTGGNTIYF
>17|TRBJ2-6|TRBV2|few
CASRVPGQFSGANVLTF
>14|TRBJ2-5|TRBV2|NA
CASRFGTGQETQYF
>13|TRBJ2-2|TRBV5-6|NA
CASSFGSTGELFF
>17|TRBJ2-3|TRBV6-2/TRBV6-3|once
CASSYRSSTTGTDTQYF
>14|TRBJ1-2|TRBV19|NA
CASSMTDGSYGYTF
>12|TRBJ2-5|TRBV30|NA
CAWSGPGGTQYF
>15|TRBJ2-3|TRBV29-1|NA
CSVGRAFTSTDTQYF
>17|TRBJ2-2|TRBV19|NA
CASSSRPASANTGELFF
>14|TRBJ1-2|TRBV28|NA
CASSPFGQGGVGTF
>16|TRBJ2-2|TRBV18|NA
CASSPPGHSNTGELFF
>17|TRBJ1-6|TRBV7-2|few
CASSLGGQRMVNSPLHF
>13|TRBJ1-2|TRBV7-9|NA
CASSPGPPQGYTF
>15|TRBJ1-3|TRBV5-6|NA
CASSLISGTGNTIYF
>16|TRBJ2-3|TRBV15|NA
CATSSPRQGFTDTQYF
>15|TRBJ1-4|TRBV15|NA
CATSRDPIGSEKLFF
>15|TRBJ2-5|TRBV19|once
CASSIGLQAIETQYF
>14|TRBJ1-6|TRBV4-1|few
CASSQSRGSSPLHF
>14|TRBJ1-2|TRBV7-9|NA
CASSLTSGPYGYTF
>14|TRBJ2-5|TRBV4-1|NA
CASRVVSTQETQYF
>15|TRBJ1-4|TRBV6-1|NA
CASSEGGVGNEKLFF
>14|TRBJ2-2|TRBV19|NA
CASSLIPNTGELFF
>15|TRBJ2-5|TRBV28|NA
CASSGGGTGEETQYF
>18|TRBJ2-4|TRBV6-2/TRBV6-3|NA
CASSYAGRGESAKNIQYF